These 8 T cell receptor beta chains were all obtained from the same sample, sequenced in a study of cytomegalovirus exposure and HLA in healthy donors. The PCR ran on 60 Vbeta and 13 Jbeta primers. Sequenced by immunoSEQ multiplex PCR; TCRdb stores in-frame clones only, minus some. Here the sample spans about 93,000 clones, about 78% being singletons. The sample was PBMCs. The receptors were gathered from a middle-aged woman in good health and CMV-seronegative.

The chain combines TRBV5-1 with TRBJ1-1; a weak D match, TRBD1 (5 bases). The CDR3 length is 14 residues. Germline CDR1 is SGHRS and CDR2 is YFSETQ. V was cut by 4 bases and J by 6 bases, with 16 bases left in between. The CDR3 DNA reads as TGCGCCAGCAGCCCGGGGGGGAATTTCGCTGAAGCTTTCTTT. Its translation: CASSPGGNFAEAFF. The whole variable domain, filled in from reference TRBV5-1 and TRBJ1-1, reads KAGVTQTPRYLIKTRGQQVTLSCSPISGHRSVSWYQQTPGQGLQFLFEYFSETQRNKGNFPGRFSGRQFSNSRSEMNVSTLELGDSALYLCASSPGGNFAEAFFGQGTRLTVV.

The chain carries TRBV5-1 and TRBJ2-5, with TRBD2 matching 9 bases. CDR1 is SGHRS, CDR2 YFSETQ, per germline. There are 14 residues in the CDR3. After removal of 4 bases from V and 1 base from J, the junction contained 2 bases not matched to a gene. The CDR3 loop is CASSRAGGQETQYF. The CDR3 nucleotides are TGCGCCAGCAGCCGAGCGGGAGGCCAAGAGACCCAGTACTTC.

V gene TRBV6-4 combines with J gene TRBJ2-2; 8 nucleotides agree with TRBD2. The germline gives CDR1 MRHNA, CDR2 SNTAGT. J lost 3 bases, V lost 3 bases, and 0 bases had no gene match. The CDR3 has 14 residues. The chain's CDR3 is CASSERGDTGELFF. As DNA, the CDR3 is TGTGCCAGCAGTGAGCGGGGGGACACCGGGGAGCTGTTTTTT.

CDR3 bases: TGTGCCAGCAGTTACAGCCTAGCCAAAAACATTCAGTACTTC. Protein product: CASSYSLAKNIQYF. This chain uses TRBV6-5 with TRBJ2-4; D is uncertain. Trimming removed 2 bases at V and 0 bases at J, with 5 bases between. CDR1 is MNHEY and CDR2 is SVGAGI in the germline V gene. The CDR3 runs 14 residues.

J is TRBJ2-7 and V is TRBV5-1; 7 nucleotides match TRBD1. This CDR3 comprises 14 residues. Germline trimming cut 0 bases from V and 3 bases from J; bases unmatched to any gene: 3. CDR1 SGHRS and CDR2 YFSETQ come from the germline V gene. The CDR3 loop reads CASSLDRGDYEQYF. The DNA for the CDR3 is TGCGCCAGCAGCTTGGACAGGGGCGACTACGAGCAGTACTTC.

This sequence joins TRBV19 and TRBJ2-6; possible D gene TRBD2, 6 bases. CDR1 is LNHDA, CDR2 SQIVND, per germline (reference sequence). The V gene lost 3 bases and the J gene lost 12 bases, with 21 bases spanning the gap. The CDR3 runs to 16 residues. Here the CDR3 reads CASSIGTDPGGGVLTF. CDR3 nucleotide sequence: TGTGCCAGTAGTATTGGGACTGACCCTGGGGGTGGCGTCCTGACTTTC.

The chain carries TRBV19 and TRBJ2-2; TRBD2 agrees at 12 bases. After removal of 6 bases from V and 5 bases from J, the junction contained 4 bases not matched to a gene. The CDR3 covers 15 residues. From germline, CDR1 is LNHDA and CDR2 SQIVND (reference sequence). The CDR3 coding sequence is TGTGCCAGTAGCGGACTAGCGGGACGGACCGGGGAGCTGTTTTTT. Its translation: CASSGLAGRTGELFF. Variable domain in full (rest from reference TRBV19 and TRBJ2-2): DGGITQSPKYLFRKEGQNVTLSCEQNLNHDAMYWYRQDPGQGLRLIYYSQIVNDFQKGDIAEGYSVSREKKESFPLTVTSAQKNPTAFYLCASSGLAGRTGELFFGEGSRLTVL.

This chain uses TRBV7-6 with TRBJ2-5; 8 bases are a match to TRBD1. Germline lookup yields CDR1 SGHVS and CDR2 FNYEAQ. CDR3 size: 14 residues. V dropped 6 bases and J dropped 2; count of bases not matched to a gene: 5. The CDR3, as DNA: TGTGCCAGCAGTTTCGGGACAGGTCAAGAGACCCAGTACTTC. This codes for CASSFGTGQETQYF.